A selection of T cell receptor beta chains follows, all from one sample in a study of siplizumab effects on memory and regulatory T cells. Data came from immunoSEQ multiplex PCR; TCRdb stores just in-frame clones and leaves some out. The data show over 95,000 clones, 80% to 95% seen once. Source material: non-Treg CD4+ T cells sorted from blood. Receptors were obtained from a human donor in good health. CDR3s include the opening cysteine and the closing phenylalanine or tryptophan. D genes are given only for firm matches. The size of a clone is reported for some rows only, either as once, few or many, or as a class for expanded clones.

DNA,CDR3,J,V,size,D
TGTGCCAGCAGCCTGACGGACACAGGGGGCCCCCCCTTCAACTATGGCTACACCTTC,CASSLTDTGGPPFNYGYTF,TRBJ1-2,TRBV28,-,TRBD1
TGTGCTAGTTCGCAGGGTCCCCGGGAACTGTTTTTT,CASSQGPRELFF,TRBJ1-4,TRBV12-5,-,-
TGTGCCACCAGCGCGGGGGGGTCCTACAATGAGCAGTTCTTC,CATSAGGSYNEQFF,TRBJ2-1,TRBV15,-,TRBD2
TGTGCCGGGAAGTTGGACACTGAAGCTTTCTTT,CAGKLDTEAFF,TRBJ1-1,TRBV6-5,-,-
TGTGCCAGCAGCTTGGGACAGGACACAGATGCGCAGTATTTT,CASSLGQDTDAQYF,TRBJ2-3,TRBV5-4,-,-
TGTGCCAGCAGCTTGGAGGGACAGGTCACTGAAGCTTTCTTT,CASSLEGQVTEAFF,TRBJ1-1,TRBV5-5,-,TRBD1
TGTGCCAGCAGCTTGATTCGACTAGCGGGTACCACCGGGGAGCTGTTTTTT,CASSLIRLAGTTGELFF,TRBJ2-2,TRBV7-3,-,TRBD2
TGTGCGGGGGGAGGGGACAGGAGGAATCAGCCCCAGCATTTT,CAGGGDRRNQPQHF,TRBJ1-5,TRBV19,once,TRBD1
TGTGCCAGCAGCTTAGTGGGGAAGGTGGGAGCGGGGCCACGGAGTGAGCAGTTCTTC,CASSLVGKVGAGPRSEQFF,TRBJ2-1,TRBV7-2,-,TRBD2
TGCGCCAGCAGCTCCGGGACAGGGGGCGACCCCCTCCACTTT,CASSSGTGGDPLHF,TRBJ1-6,TRBV5-1,once,TRBD1
TGTGCCAGCAGCCAAGCCGGGGGATCTTACGAGCAGTACTTC,CASSQAGGSYEQYF,TRBJ2-7,TRBV7-9,once,-
TGTGCCTGGACTAGAGTCGGGGGTGGCGAGCAGTACTTC,CAWTRVGGGEQYF,TRBJ2-7,TRBV30,-,-
TGTGCCAGCAGCGTAAGGACAGGGGAGTCTGAAGCTTTCTTT,CASSVRTGESEAFF,TRBJ1-1,TRBV9,few,TRBD1
TGTGCCAGCAGCGAAGTGGGGAAAAGCAATCAGCCCCAGCATTTT,CASSEVGKSNQPQHF,TRBJ1-5,TRBV7-2,-,-
TGTGCCAGCAGTTTTCGTCCGGGGATCTATGGCTACACCTTC,CASSFRPGIYGYTF,TRBJ1-2,TRBV6-5,-,-
TGTGCCAGTAGTACCGGTGCCTCCTACAATGAGCAGTTCTTC,CASSTGASYNEQFF,TRBJ2-1,TRBV19,-,-
TGTGCCAGCAGCTTACAGAATACAGATACGCAGTATTTT,CASSLQNTDTQYF,TRBJ2-3,TRBV7-2,-,-
TGTGCCAGTAGAAGGGGGAGCTCCTACAATGAGCAGTTCTTC,CASRRGSSYNEQFF,TRBJ2-1,TRBV19,-,-
TGTGCCAGCAGCTTGACCCGGACAGGAGAGACCCAGTACTTC,CASSLTRTGETQYF,TRBJ2-5,TRBV7-3,-,TRBD1
TGTGCCAGCAGCCGAGAGTCCTACAATGAGCAGTTCTTC,CASSRESYNEQFF,TRBJ2-1,TRBV7-3,-,-
TGCGCCAGCAGCCAAGGGTCTGGACGGTTCAACACTGAAGCTTTCTTT,CASSQGSGRFNTEAFF,TRBJ1-1,TRBV4-3,-,-
TGTGCCAGCAGTGAAGATGAAGGGTGGGAGACCCAGTACTTC,CASSEDEGWETQYF,TRBJ2-5,TRBV2,-,-
TGTGCCAGCAGCCACGGCGGGGGACAAGGTGGCTACACCTTC,CASSHGGGQGGYTF,TRBJ1-2,TRBV7-3,-,-